The T cell receptor beta chain under discussion was sequenced for a study of regulatory T cells in long-lasting Graves disease. Study observations and caveats: Those with persistent Graves' had less TCR diversity than newly diagnosed patients. More public clonotypes were shared by persistent patients (around 2,500) than by new patients (more than 950).

The time point denotes: persistent/refractory GD, antithyroid drugs over 5 years with positive TRAb. PBMC-extracted RNA yielded the TCR library. Graves' disease diagnoses used American Thyroid Association guidelines. An approximately 10-milliliter sample of peripheral blood was drawn into EDTA tubes. The V gene's germline CDR1 is GTSNPN and CDR2 SVGIG (reference sequence). The V end was cut by 3 bases, the J end by 3 bases, with 9 bases between. The CDR3 spans 12 residues. Building the TCR beta libraries relied on iRepertoire HTBI primers, and CDR3 regions underwent Arm-PCR. TCRdb reprocessed the multiplex PCR reads with MiXCR, giving one entry per CDR3 protein. The sample yields roughly 500,000 distinct CDR3 sequences, 20% to 25% seen once. Comment on this clonotype: What it recognizes is unknown.

The chain links TRBV30 to TRBJ2-7; no firm D call. The receptor was isolated from a female donor with Graves disease. The sequenced sample was peripheral blood mononuclear cells (PBMCs), obtained when the disease was refractory, from a patient treated with antithyroid drugs. CDR3 sequence reads: CAWRAGFYEQYF. CDR3 nucleotide sequence: TGTGCCTGGAGGGCAGGCTTCTACGAGCAGTACTTC.